This entry features one T cell receptor beta chain sequence. Its specificity is unknown. Every TCR beta cDNA library bore unique molecular identifiers. TCRdb used MiXCR to reprocess the PCR reads, holding one entry per CDR3 protein. The sample has roughly 170,000 distinct CDR3 sequences, roughly 30% seen once. Looked up from germline, CDR1 is DFQATT and CDR2 is SNEGSKA (reference sequence). The CDR3 extends over 15 amino acids. The V segment lost 1 base and the J segment 3 bases; nucleotides outside the gene matches: 9. The sample originates from a study of post-analysis software for immune sequencing data. Notes on the study in general: Patients carried 4 or 5 TRBV segments more frequently than controls did, and TRBV5-6, TRBV5-1 and TRBV20-1 were among them.

The chain combines TRBV20-1 with TRBJ2-7, with 7 bases fitting TRBD2. The sample consisted of blood. The receptor was isolated from a girl aged 5 to 17 with multiple sclerosis. CDR3 nucleotides: TGCAGTGCTAGAGGTTTTAGCGGGCCCCTCTACGAGCAGTACTTC. It specifies CSARGFSGPLYEQYF.